Listed here are 22 T cell receptor beta chains from one sample, sequenced in a study of metastatic and nonmetastatic thyroid tumors. TCRdb reprocessed the PCR reads via MiXCR. The sample includes 80,000 to 85,000 clones, around 12% of them seen just once. All patients were treatment-naive before thyroid surgery. The sequenced sample consisted of tumor tissue. The receptors here all came from a female donor with papillary thyroid cancer or a benign thyroid nodule (not recorded which). Some clones in this sample may be carry-over from other donors' samples.

This clone appeared many times. This chain connects TRBV20-1 to TRBJ2-1; D may be TRBD1 (6 bases). The V end was cut by 3 bases, the J end by 2 bases, with 11 bases between. Germline loops: CDR1 DFQATT, CDR2 SNEGSKA (reference sequence). The CDR3 runs 14 residues. CDR3 nucleotide sequence: TGCAGTGCTAGCTGGCCAGGGGCCTACAATGAGCAGTTCTTC. It specifies CSASWPGAYNEQFF.

This clone was detected ten times or more. The chain employs TRBV6-1 and TRBJ1-3, with no clear D. Germline-derived CDR1 and CDR2 are MNHNS and SASEGT. CDR3 size: 13 residues. V gave up 8 bases and J gave up 0 bases, with 8 bases separating them. CDR3: CASSRDSGNTIYF. The CDR3 DNA reads as TGTGCCAGCTCCCGGGACTCTGGAAACACCATATATTTT.

This clone was detected ten times or more. The chain uses TRBV29-1 and TRBJ2-5; D is ambiguous. This CDR3 has 13 residues. Trimming stripped 3 bases from V and 5 bases from J, with 13 bases between. Per the germline V gene, CDR1 is SQVTM and CDR2 is ANQGSEA. The CDR3 nucleotides read TGCAGCGTTGACTTTATGGGTTTGGAGACCCAGTACTTC. Protein product: CSVDFMGLETQYF.

This clone was counted ten times or more. The chain employs TRBV6-6 and TRBJ1-1; 10 bases fit TRBD1. After removal of 2 bases from V and 2 bases from J, the junction contained 8 bases not matched to a gene. There are 17 residues in the CDR3. From germline, CDR1 is MNHNY and CDR2 SVGAGI (reference sequence). This CDR3 reads CASSYLIWDRGNTEAFF. CDR3 nucleotides: TGTGCCAGCAGTTACCTGATCTGGGACAGGGGAAACACTGAAGCTTTCTTT.

This clone has only a few counts. A much larger clone lies one base from this, so it may be a read error. The chain employs TRBV10-3 and TRBJ2-3; D gene ambiguous. V gave up 2 bases and J gave up 0 bases, with 3 bases separating them. CDR3 length equals 13 residues. The germline V gene encodes CDR1 ENHRY and CDR2 SYGVKD. The CDR3 region is CAISENSTDTQYF. CDR3 DNA: TGTGCCATCAGTGAGAACAGCACAGATACGCAGTATTTT.

This clone has at least ten counts. This chain connects TRBV7-9 to TRBJ2-5; 9 bases are a match to TRBD1. J was trimmed by 1 base and V by 6 bases; bases with no gene match: 9. This CDR3 is 16 amino acids long. Germline V CDR1 and CDR2: SEHNR, FQNEAQ (reference sequence). The CDR3 region has the DNA TGTGCCAGCAGGTTCACCGGGACAGGGCTCCAAGAGACCCAGTACTTC. Translation gives CASRFTGTGLQETQYF.

This clone was seen more than once but under ten times. This may arise from a read error, as a much more abundant clone is one base away. J is TRBJ1-2 and V is TRBV2; D remains ambiguous. The CDR3 runs 13 residues. Deletions cut 5 bases from V and 7 bases from J, with 14 bases between. Germline V gene sequence: CDR1 SNHLY, CDR2 FYNNEI. For the CDR3, the DNA is TGTGCCAGCAGTACTGGGGATCGCTGTGGCTACACCTTC. Protein product: CASSTGDRCGYTF.

A few counts support this clone. Since a much larger clone is just one base distant, this may be a read error. The genes are TRBV24-1 and TRBJ2-3, with D possibly TRBD1 on 5 matching bases. V dropped 2 bases and J dropped 4 bases, with 9 bases sitting between them. Germline V CDR1 and CDR2: KGHDR, SFDVKD. This CDR3 spans 14 amino acids. CDR3 nucleotide sequence: TGTGCCACCAGTGATTGGAAAGGGGCAGATACGCAGTATTTT. The encoded protein is CATSDWKGADTQYF.

Concerning this clone itself: A much larger clone is a single base away; this may be a read error. Written as DNA, the CDR3 is TGTGCCATCAGACCCGGGACAGGGATTGTTACAGATACGCAGTATTTT. Amino acids: CAIRPGTGIVTDTQYF. This chain connects TRBV10-3 to TRBJ2-3; 9 nucleotides agree with TRBD1. V trimming: 6 bases; J trimming: 3 bases; junction bases outside the gene matches: 10. Per germline, CDR1 ENHRY and CDR2 SYGVKD. The CDR3 covers 16 residues.

This clone showed up many times. The chain joins TRBV19 to TRBJ1-2; D is perhaps TRBD1 (5 bases). The CDR3 is 11 residues long. V was trimmed by 10 bases and J by 7 bases, leaving 13 bases between them. In germline, CDR1 is LNHDA, CDR2 SQIVND (reference sequence). CDR3 loop: CATSWGVGYTF. As DNA, the CDR3 is TGTGCCACCTCTTGGGGGGTTGGCTACACCTTC.

Details on this clone: Germline is not matched at one junction end, which may reflect a read error. The chain employs TRBV7-6 and TRBJ2-1; 7 bases match TRBD1. Germline V gene data show CDR1 as SGHVS and CDR2 as FNYEAQ. This CDR3 has 17 residues. The CDR3 coding sequence is TGTGCCAGCAGCTTGAGACAGGGACAGATCTCCTACAGTGAGCAGTTCTTC. It codes for CASSLRQGQISYSEQFF.

In this sample, this clone turned up many times. V is TRBV7-3 and J is TRBJ2-5; 13 bases fit TRBD2. The CDR3 runs 15 residues. J lost 5 bases, V lost 4 bases, and 4 bases had no gene match. Per the germline V gene, CDR1 is SGHTA and CDR2 is FQGTGA. CDR3 nucleotide sequence: TGTGCCAGCAGCTCCGGACTAGCGGGAGTGGAGACCCAGTACTTC. As protein: CASSSGLAGVETQYF.

In its sample, this clone was seen many times. The CDR3 here is CASSVTGGVRNQPQHF. Here the CDR3 DNA reads TGCGCCAGCAGTGTGACAGGGGGCGTTCGCAATCAGCCCCAGCATTTT. The chain combines TRBV10-2 with TRBJ1-5; 10 bases map to TRBD1. Germline V lookup: CDR1 WSHSY, CDR2 SAAADI. V trimming: 4 bases; J trimming: 2 bases; junction bases outside the gene matches: 5. The CDR3 contains 16 residues.

Ten or more counts support this clone. The rearrangement uses TRBV27 and TRBJ1-1; D remains ambiguous. The CDR3 loop spans 15 amino acids. Trimming removed 3 bases from V and 0 bases from J, with 11 bases in between. Germline CDR1 MNHEY, CDR2 SMNVEV (reference sequence). CDR3 loop: CASSFSSFMNTEAFF. CDR3 coding DNA: TGTGCCAGCAGTTTTTCATCGTTTATGAACACTGAAGCTTTCTTT.

This clone was seen only a few times. A much larger clone differs by one base, so this may be a read error. The chain employs TRBV20-1 and TRBJ1-5; 8 bases match TRBD1. The CDR3 contains 13 residues. Per germline, CDR1 DFQATT and CDR2 SNEGSKA (reference sequence). CDR3: CSAGQGPNQPPHF. CDR3 DNA: TGCAGTGCCGGACAGGGTCCCAATCAGCCCCCGCATTTT.

This clone was seen repeatedly, ten times or more. The rearrangement uses TRBV9 and TRBJ2-5; 12 nucleotides agree with TRBD2. CDR1 is SGDLS, CDR2 YYNGEE, per germline. Losses at the gene ends were 0 bases for V and 5 bases for J; bases not matched to a gene: 8. The CDR3 extends over 17 amino acids. This CDR3 reads CASSVVPSGRAGETQYF. DNA of the CDR3: TGTGCCAGCAGCGTAGTCCCTAGCGGGAGGGCCGGGGAGACCCAGTACTTC.

This clone was counted ten times or more. The chain has TRBV15 and TRBJ1-1; D is unresolved. This CDR3 contains 14 residues. Germline CDR1 is LNHNV and CDR2 is YYDKDF (reference sequence). The V end was cut by 0 bases, the J end by 5 bases, with 10 bases between. For the CDR3, the DNA is TGTGCCACCAGCAGAGATACGTCTCAAACTGAAGCTTTCTTT. Its protein is CATSRDTSQTEAFF.

This clone has ten or more counts. The CDR3 DNA reads as TGCAGTGCTAGAGTCTTGACTAGCGGGAGGACAGATACGCAGTATTTT. Translated: CSARVLTSGRTDTQYF. The chain is built from TRBV20-1 and TRBJ2-3; the match to TRBD2 covers 13 bases. Trimming at V came to 1 base and at J to 3 bases, leaving 4 bases not matched to a gene. This CDR3 contains 16 residues. The germline CDR1 and CDR2 sequences are DFQATT and SNEGSKA (reference sequence).

At least ten counts were recorded for this clone. V usage is TRBV2 and J usage is TRBJ1-1, with TRBD1 matching 8 bases. Unmatched junction bases numbered 12, after V lost 2 bases and J lost 4 bases. From germline, CDR1 is SNHLY and CDR2 FYNNEI. The CDR3 runs to 17 residues. Here the CDR3 reads CASSEMGLRGLGTEAFF. The CDR3 DNA reads as TGTGCCAGCAGTGAAATGGGACTCAGGGGGCTAGGCACTGAAGCTTTCTTT.

There are many counts of this clone. The chain joins TRBV30 to TRBJ1-1; 7 bases line up with TRBD1. The CDR3 covers 13 residues. Germline assignment: CDR1 GTSNPN and CDR2 SVGIG (reference sequence). The ends lost 8 bases at V and 0 bases at J; junction bases unmatched: 6. The CDR3 DNA reads TGTGCCGGGACAGTTGAATTGAACACTGAAGCTTTCTTT. Translating it yields CAGTVELNTEAFF.

This clone was observed a handful of times. The genes are TRBV9 and TRBJ2-5; D possibly corresponds to TRBD2 (5 bases). V lost 2 bases and J 2 bases, leaving 10 bases between the germline ends. Germline values: CDR1 SGDLS, CDR2 YYNGEE. This CDR3 is built from 14 residues. CDR3 protein: CASSVRTGQETQYF. The CDR3 DNA reads as TGTGCCAGCAGCGTGAGGACGGGGCAAGAGACCCAGTACTTC.

Comment on this clone: Just one base apart from a much larger clone, this may be a read error. The chain combines TRBV5-1 with TRBJ2-5; D uncertain. Germline CDR1 and CDR2: SGHRS and YFSETQ. There are 15 residues in the CDR3. V was trimmed by 1 base and J by 5 bases, leaving 15 bases between them. The CDR3 loop reads CASSLSPCSAETQYF. The CDR3 bases are TGCGCCAGCAGCTTGTCGCCATGTAGTGCGGAGACCCAGTACTTC.